This TCR beta chain was profiled in a study of vaccination effects on CD4 cells after COVID-19. Study context: Participants each got two BNT162b2 or mRNA-1273 vaccine doses. The study's findings and limits: Substantial clonal contraction characterized both infection- and vaccine-induced clones late after vaccination. Healthy vaccine recipients' vaccine-induced clones were almost all SARS-CoV-2 mono-reactive.

In the ViraFEST assay, antigen-specific CD4+ clonotypes were identified by expansion after peptide-pool stimulation. With around ten days of culture completed, CD4+ T cells were isolated. None of these healthy vaccinees had been infected with SARS-CoV-2 before vaccination. Supplemented with around 11 IU/ml IL-2 and 10 ug/ml peptides, approximately 2 million PBMC per well were kept in culture. The CDR3 covers 17 residues. Per germline, CDR1 SEHNR and CDR2 FQNEAQ (reference sequence). With 5 bases removed from V and 0 bases from J, the gap between germline ends came to 14 bases. TCRdb's table, derived via immunoSEQ multiplex PCR, lists solely in-frame clones and lacks some. The sample yields roughly 41,000 clones, around 70% seen once. As to this clone: Its matching antigen is unknown.

This sequence was found in a human donor who received a COVID-19 vaccine. Material: CD4+ T cells from PBMCs cultured with HCoV-OC43 spike peptides, obtained before COVID-19 vaccination. Sample subset: HCoV-OC43 spike overlapping peptide pool stimulation. The chain has TRBV7-9 and TRBJ2-6, with unresolved D. For the CDR3, the DNA is TGTGCCAGCAGCCCGAAGCGAGGTTTCTCTGGGGCCAACGTCCTGACTTTC. Encoded protein: CASSPKRGFSGANVLTF.